The clone carrying this T cell receptor (beta chain) was counted between two and nine times. Its antigen is not known. These data belong to a study of T-cell memory formation after mild COVID-19. The overall study: TCR clusters largely stayed donor specific. Study-level findings and limits: Clones that got smaller from day 15 to 85 had even CD4/CD8, while clones growing later tipped toward CD4+. Some clones that responded were present in memory (sampled pre-infection), which suggests cross-reactive memory joined.

A single record per CDR3 protein comes from TCRdb applying MiXCR to the 5' RACE reads. The data contain about 240,000 distinct CDR3 sequences, over 8.5% of them singletons. Trimming left V 1 base short and J 6 bases short, with 9 bases between. CDR3 length: 13 amino acids. Germline values: CDR1 SGHTA, CDR2 FQGTGA. The receptor's source is a man between 18 and 35 years old who had mild COVID-19 (a few samples of this study predate the infection). Cell type and time point are not known. This rearrangement joins TRBV7-3 to TRBJ1-1, with D unclear. The specimen sequenced was PBMCs or a T cell subset sorted from them (not recorded which). The CDR3: CASSLNAFAEAFF. For the CDR3, the DNA is TGTGCCAGCAGCTTAAATGCTTTTGCTGAAGCTTTCTTT.